Shown below are 20 T cell receptor beta chains from a single sample sequenced in a study of blood T cell repertoires in COVID-19. Only in-frame clones appear in the TCRdb table, and some are missing; sequencing was by immunoSEQ multiplex PCR. In the table there are approximately 290,000 clones, roughly 80% of which are singletons. The sample consisted of peripheral blood. Every receptor here comes from a person between 65 and 79 years old with COVID-19, enrolled during active disease.

The chain's CDR3 is CASSPAASGQGIGSGYTF. CDR3 nucleotide sequence: TGTGCCAGCAGCCCAGCAGCTTCCGGACAGGGGATCGGCTCTGGCTACACCTTC. The chain recombines TRBV5-4 with TRBJ1-2; TRBD1 agrees at 9 bases. The CDR3 is made up of 18 amino acids. After removal of 4 bases from V and 7 bases from J, the junction contained 20 bases not matched to a gene. CDR1 SGHNT and CDR2 YYREEE come from the germline V gene (reference sequence).

V gene TRBV9 combines with J gene TRBJ2-3; no firm D call. V gave up 0 bases and J gave up 3 bases, with 5 bases separating them. This CDR3 has 13 residues. Germline assignment: CDR1 SGDLS and CDR2 YYNGEE. The CDR3 loop reads CASSVAPTDTQYF. Here the CDR3 DNA reads TGTGCCAGCAGCGTAGCCCCGACAGATACGCAGTATTTT.

The V call is TRBV9, the J call TRBJ2-2, with TRBD2 matching over 11 bases. The J segment lost 2 bases and the V segment lost 3 bases, leaving 3 bases of the junction unmatched. CDR1 is SGDLS, CDR2 YYNGEE, per germline. The CDR3 is made up of 16 amino acids. CDR3 sequence reads: CASSALAGGNTGELFF. The CDR3 DNA follows: TGTGCCAGCAGCGCCCTAGCGGGGGGAAACACCGGGGAGCTGTTTTTT. Based on the CDR3 plus reference TRBV9 and TRBJ2-2, the full variable domain is DSGVTQTPKHLITATGQRVTLRCSPRSGDLSVYWYQQSLDQGLQFLIQYYNGEERAKGNILERFSAQQFPDLHSELNLSSLELGDSALYFCASSALAGGNTGELFFGEGSRLTVL.

This clone showed up many times. The rearrangement uses TRBV5-6 and TRBJ2-7; D unresolved. The CDR3 is 14 residues long. CDR1 and CDR2 (germline): SGHDT, YYEEEE. V shed 4 bases and J shed 1 base, with 12 bases lying between them. CDR3 in DNA: TGTGCCAGCAGCCCGGTGGGCAGATCCTACGAGCAGTACTTC. Its translation is CASSPVGRSYEQYF.

The chain joins TRBV7-2 to TRBJ2-2; unclear D gene. Germline lookup yields CDR1 SGHTA and CDR2 FQGNSA. V was clipped by 5 bases and J by 8 bases, with 12 bases between them. The CDR3 is 13 amino acids. The CDR3, as DNA: TGTGCCAGCAGCATCCCTCCCACTGGGGAGCTGTTTTTT. Its protein product is CASSIPPTGELFF.

This clone appeared a single time. The V call is TRBV28, the J call TRBJ2-7; 14 bases are a match to TRBD2. Per germline, CDR1 MDHEN and CDR2 SYDVKM. This CDR3 has 16 residues. V gave up 5 bases and J gave up 2 bases; unmatched junction bases: 5. DNA for the CDR3: TGTGCCAGCAGTCACCTGACTAGCGGGAGGGCCTACGAGCAGTACTTC. Its translation is CASSHLTSGRAYEQYF. Full variable domain (rest looked up from reference TRBV28 and TRBJ2-7): DVKVTQSSRYLVKRTGEKVFLECVQDMDHENMFWYRQDPGLGLRLIYFSYDVKMKEKGDIPEGYSVSREKKERFSLILESASTNQTSMYLCASSHLTSGRAYEQYFGPGTRLTVT.

This chain connects TRBV27 to TRBJ1-2; D gene uncertain. CDR3 length equals 13 residues. V was clipped by 6 bases and J by 4 bases, with 12 bases between them. The germline V gene has CDR1 MNHEY and CDR2 SMNVEV (reference sequence). CDR3 region: CASRSGSVYGYTF. The CDR3 DNA follows: TGTGCCAGCAGATCCGGGTCCGTCTATGGCTACACCTTC.

The chain has TRBV3-1 (or the pseudogene TRBV3-2) and TRBJ2-7, with D possibly being TRBD1 (6 bases). V was trimmed by 4 bases and J by 3 bases, leaving 25 bases between them. The germline V gene has CDR1 LGHDT and CDR2 YNNKEL (reference sequence). The CDR3 runs to 18 residues. The CDR3 DNA follows: TGTGCCAGCAGCCCTACCACCCTGGACAGACCGTGCCACTACGAGCAGTACTTC. Translating it yields CASSPTTLDRPCHYEQYF.

The rearrangement links TRBV30 to TRBJ1-5; D uncertain. The length of the CDR3 is 13 residues. The germline CDR1 and CDR2 sequences are GTSNPN and SVGIG (reference sequence). V dropped 0 bases and J dropped 6 bases, with 9 bases sitting between them. The CDR3 loop is CAWSVQRAQPQHF. CDR3 in DNA: TGTGCCTGGAGTGTACAGAGGGCTCAGCCCCAGCATTTT. The full variable domain, in which reference TRBV30 and TRBJ1-5 provide the parts outside the CDR3, is SQTIHQWPATLVQPVGSPLSLECTVEGTSNPNLYWYRQAAGRGLQLLFYSVGIGQISSEVPQNLSASRPQDRQFILSSKKLLLSDSGFYLCAWSVQRAQPQHFGDGTRLSIL.

The V gene is TRBV7-2, the J gene TRBJ2-7; 9 positions match TRBD2. The CDR3 runs to 16 residues. The ends lost 5 bases at V and 2 bases at J; junction bases unmatched: 10. Germline CDR1 is SGHTA and CDR2 is FQGNSA. The CDR3 DNA is TGTGCCAGCAGCCCGCGGGGCAGCGGGGGGACCTACGAGCAGTACTTC. This encodes CASSPRGSGGTYEQYF.

This chain joins TRBV7-3 and TRBJ2-2; 7 bases align to TRBD1. V dropped 1 base and J dropped 6; count of bases not matched to a gene: 5. This CDR3 has 15 residues. Germline lookup yields CDR1 SGHTA and CDR2 FQGTGA. CDR3 DNA sequence: TGTGCCAGCAGCTTAAGAGGGGGCAGCGCCGGGGAGCTGTTTTTT. This codes for CASSLRGGSAGELFF.

The gene calls are TRBV28 and TRBJ2-7, with D perhaps matching TRBD1 (5 bases). The CDR3 runs 13 residues. Germline values: CDR1 MDHEN, CDR2 SYDVKM. Deletions cut 7 bases from V and 0 bases from J, with 10 bases between. Here the CDR3 DNA reads TGTGCCAGCAACACAGGTCCCTCCTACGAGCAGTACTTC. The encoded protein is CASNTGPSYEQYF.

The sample holds one count of this clone. The V call is TRBV7-7, the J call TRBJ2-7; 10 nucleotides align to TRBD1. J gave up 5 bases and V 5 bases, and 3 bases lay outside the gene matches. Germline CDR1 SSHAT, CDR2 FNYEAQ (reference sequence). The CDR3 has 13 amino acids. The CDR3 region is CASSPGTGDEQYF. The CDR3 DNA is TGTGCCAGCAGCCCGGGGACAGGGGACGAGCAGTACTTC. Based on the CDR3 plus reference TRBV7-7 and TRBJ2-7, the full variable domain is GAGVSQSPRYKVTKRGQDVTLRCDPISSHATLYWYQQALGQGPEFLTYFNYEAQPDKSGLPSDRFSAERPEGSISTLTIQRTEQRDSAMYRCASSPGTGDEQYFGPGTRLTVT.

This clone was seen once. This chain uses TRBV7-9 with TRBJ2-1; 9 bases agree with TRBD1. The CDR3 sequence is 15 residues long. Trimming cost V 5 bases and J 8 bases; bases outside gene matches: 10. CDR1 is SEHNR, CDR2 FQNEAQ, per germline (reference sequence). CDR3 bases: TGTGCCAGCAGCCTACCCGGGACAGGGTTATATGAGCAGTTCTTC. Amino acids: CASSLPGTGLYEQFF.

This clone was counted once. V is TRBV9 and J is TRBJ1-6; possible D gene TRBD1, 6 bases. The ends were cut back, 2 bases at V and 7 bases at J, with 13 bases in the middle. From germline, CDR1 is SGDLS and CDR2 YYNGEE. The CDR3 loop spans 15 amino acids. The CDR3 DNA is TGTGCCAGCAGCGTCCAGGGGTTAGTCAATTCACCCCTCCACTTT. Translating it yields CASSVQGLVNSPLHF.

V usage is TRBV28 and J usage is TRBJ1-6, with D perhaps matching TRBD1 (5 bases). Trimming pared 5 bases from V and 10 bases from J, leaving 18 bases between. This CDR3 region has 15 residues. CDR1 and CDR2 (germline): MDHEN, SYDVKM. The CDR3 protein is CASSLGRAGGSPLHF. As DNA, the CDR3 is TGTGCCAGCAGTCTGGGGAGGGCCGGGGGGTCACCCCTCCACTTT.

The chain is built from TRBV6-7 and TRBJ1-2; D not resolved. TRBV6-7 is labeled an ORF, and its function is uncertain. V was cut by 9 bases and J by 4 bases, with 24 bases left in between. The CDR3 contains 16 residues. The CDR3 DNA reads TGTGCCAGGCTGAACCCGTCTACGACTTCGTCCTATGGCTACACCTTC. It yields the protein CARLNPSTTSSYGYTF.

Only one count was recorded for this clone. V gene TRBV10-3 combines with J gene TRBJ1-3; D may be TRBD1 (6 bases). The CDR3 totals 15 residues. V lost 4 bases and J lost 0, with 10 bases in between. Germline V lookup: CDR1 ENHRY, CDR2 SYGVKD. The CDR3 region is CAISAGVDSGNTIYF. In nucleotides, the CDR3 is TGTGCCATCAGTGCAGGGGTCGACTCTGGAAACACCATATATTTT.

This clone was counted only a few times. The genes are TRBV28 and TRBJ2-1; 11 bases are shared with TRBD1. The length of the CDR3 is 15 residues. With V trimmed by 7 bases and J by 6 bases, 8 bases remained unmatched. Per the germline V gene, CDR1 is MDHEN and CDR2 is SYDVKM. CDR3 in DNA: TGTGCCAGCACTACTCCGGGACAGGGGGGCAATGAGCAGTTCTTC. Encoded protein: CASTTPGQGGNEQFF.

V and J are TRBV5-1 and TRBJ2-3, with 9 bases identical to TRBD1. Trimming at V came to 4 bases and at J to 8 bases, leaving 8 bases not matched to a gene. Germline CDR1 and CDR2: SGHRS and YFSETQ. There are 14 residues in the CDR3. CDR3 loop: CASSRDRDGGTQYF. The CDR3 DNA follows: TGCGCCAGCAGCCGGGACAGGGACGGGGGTACGCAGTATTTT.